This TCR beta chain was identified during a study of T cells in Graves' hyperthyroidism and ophthalmopathy (dated by TCRdb to the late 2010s). Concerning the study at large: To identify TCR V-J signatures that set the groups apart, the researchers used a discovery cohort of 100 patients, made up of 40 to 45 with Graves' ophthalmopathy and 55 to 65 with stable Graves' hyperthyroidism. Whether ophthalmopathy could be predicted prospectively was tested in an independent validation cohort made up of under 20 hyperthyroidism patients plus 17 patients who later progressed to ophthalmopathy. For training and testing, the 100 or so patients in the discovery cohort were randomly divided in a 7:3 ratio. Thyroid tissue and blood T-cell repertoires from six Graves' hyperthyroidism patients were also compared in the study. Once sampling was done, hyperthyroidism patients were given methimazole at a starting dose of 30 mg daily, whereas ophthalmopathy patients were given high-dose intravenous methylprednisolone. The paper describes TCR Vbeta CDR3 sequencing of 135 peripheral blood samples, made up of 40 to 45 ophthalmopathy patients, some 80 hyperthyroidism patients and roughly 17 progressor patients.

The research as a whole found: Sample size was not statistically predetermined, and investigators were not blinded to group allocation. Most expanded thyroid clonotypes (frequency above 0.001) were also found in blood, which suggests that blood repertoires may mirror thyroid immune responses. In validation, the model predicted progression to ophthalmopathy a median of roughly 6.1 months before onset, with 65% to 71% sensitivity and 72.22% specificity. Ophthalmopathy was separated from stable hyperthyroidism by a 13 V-J signature model, with approximately 89% sensitivity and about 84% specificity obtained in cross-validation and 80%/75% obtained in testing.

The germline V gene supplies CDR1 SQVTM and CDR2 ANQGSEA. The CDR3 runs 11 residues from the cysteine to the phenylalanine. CDR3 DNA only is kept here, 33 bases in frame from base 1. A distance of 11 bases separates the germline ends of V and J, which lose 4 bases and 8 bases respectively. TCR beta CDR3 regions were amplified from RNA transcripts. For the first round of RT-PCR on the TCR CDR3, the HTBI primer set was used together with the Qiagen OneStep RT-PCR kit. A second multiplex PCR round built the libraries, followed by size selection and purification. Libraries were sequenced paired-end with 100 bp reads on an Illumina HiSeq2000. Concerning the study's data processing: SOAPnuke was used to process the raw data, throwing out any read that contained adapters or uncalled bases, had a mean Phred below 15, or lacked an exact constant-primer or identifier match. High-quality paired reads were merged with COPE v1.2.5, and unique nucleotide sequences were defined as clonotypes. Clonotypes were aligned to IMGT TRBV, TRBD and TRBJ reference segments using MiTCR v1.1. The analysis included only V-J combinations with a frequency above 0.0001, which together covered more than 98% of the repertoires. A TCS score was defined as the ratio of F50 (clonal expansion) to E x V (chaos), with BLOSUM62-based TCRdist applied between CDR3 peptides within each V-J. Welch's t-statistics and random forest reduced roughly 530 V-J features to about 12, which were used in a naive Bayes classifier (R e1071). TCRdb reran the public reads through fastp at Q25 and MiXCR, keeping productive beta chains. Entries are consolidated by CDR3 protein sequence, retaining the most common genes and DNA. The V and J calls here are based on TCRdb, not the publication. For this sample there are approximately 590,000 distinct CDR3 sequences; about 45% appear just once. The ten largest clones represent 8% to 8.5% of the sample.

Stable Graves' hyperthyroidism was defined as the absence of progression to ophthalmopathy over 18 months of follow-up. The hyperthyroidism patients were between 18 and 65 years old and newly diagnosed, with a disease duration of less than 2 months. Exclusion was applied to patients with uncontrolled infections, other autoimmune diseases, pregnancy or lactation. Diagnoses relied on clinical symptoms, serum thyroxine and TRAb, thyroid ultrasound and orbital computed tomography. Total RNA was extracted with Trizol reagent, and quality was checked on an Agilent 2100 Bioanalyzer. Many counts were recorded for this clonotype. This receptor's antigen is unknown. Base qualities are not provided; no much larger clone lies one nucleotide away.

The chain links TRBV29-1 with TRBJ1-2, with the D segment identity uncertain. The sequencing sample was made of peripheral blood or thyroid tissue (not recorded which). The TCR originated in a woman between 18 and 30 years old with Graves' hyperthyroidism. Donor details come from another sample of the same person, matched by shared clones. The CDR3 is CSVGEGGGYTF. The DNA reads as follows: TGCAGCGTTGGGGAGGGAGGAGGCTACACCTTC. Reference TRBV29-1 and TRBJ1-2 proteins supply the regions before and after the CDR3; the full variable domain is: SAVISQKPSRDICQRGTSLTIQCQVDSQVTMMFWYRQQPGQSLTLIATANQGSEATYESGFVIDKFPISRPNLTFSTLTVSNMSPEDSSIYLCSVGEGGGYTFGSGTRLTVV.